A selection of T cell receptor beta chains follows, all from one sample in a study of CD8+ T cells in alopecia areata. Sequencing was performed with immunoSEQ multiplex PCR; in TCRdb, only in-frame clones are kept and a portion is missing. The table shows 150,000 to 200,000 clones, with approximately 53% occurring only once. The sequences come from CD8+ T cells sorted from blood, collected at week 24, from a patient treated with tofacitinib. These receptors originate from a human donor with alopecia areata. CDR3s include the opening cysteine and the closing phenylalanine or tryptophan. D genes are given only for firm matches. The size entry is marked missing in some rows and otherwise reads once, few, many or a size class.

j_gene	d_gene	v_gene	abundance	CDR3aa	CDR3nt
TRBJ2-1	NA	TRBV5-6	NA	CASSLEGVYNEQFF	TGTGCCAGCAGCTTGGAGGGGGTATACAATGAGCAGTTCTTC
TRBJ1-2	TRBD1	TRBV13	few	CASSFGQANYGYTF	TGTGCCAGCAGCTTTGGACAGGCAAACTATGGCTACACCTTC
TRBJ1-1	TRBD1	TRBV7-3	few	CASSSGGGNTEAFF	TGTGCCAGCAGCTCAGGGGGCGGTAACACTGAAGCTTTCTTT
TRBJ2-3	NA	TRBV7-8	few	CASSSVRGGTTDTQYF	TGTGCCAGCAGCTCTGTTAGGGGCGGGACCACAGATACGCAGTATTTT
TRBJ1-2	NA	TRBV2	NA	CATEEGPKDSWVYGYTF	TGTGCCACCGAAGAGGGGCCAAAGGACAGTTGGGTATATGGCTACACCTTC
TRBJ2-3	NA	TRBV4-3	NA	CASSQLLRGRTDTQYF	TGCGCCAGCAGCCAACTTCTCCGGGGGCGCACAGATACGCAGTATTTT
TRBJ1-2	NA	TRBV9	NA	CASSVTRDPYGYTF	TGTGCCAGCAGCGTTACAAGGGACCCCTATGGCTACACCTTC
TRBJ1-1	NA	TRBV29-1	NA	CSVGSLNTEAFF	TGCAGCGTTGGGTCCCTTAACACTGAAGCTTTCTTT
TRBJ2-7	NA	TRBV9	NA	CASSPSSGKEQYF	TGTGCCAGCAGCCCCTCTTCAGGGAAGGAGCAGTACTTC
TRBJ2-5	NA	TRBV25-1	NA	CASRLETQYF	TGTGCCAGCAGGCTAGAGACCCAGTACTTC
TRBJ2-7	TRBD1	TRBV29-1	NA	CSVEDGSQGHDYEQYF	TGCAGCGTTGAAGATGGTTCACAGGGGCATGACTACGAGCAGTACTTC
TRBJ2-5	NA	TRBV7-9	NA	CASSLVHRGGRQETQYF	TGTGCCAGCAGCCTAGTACACAGGGGAGGAAGACAAGAGACCCAGTACTTC
TRBJ1-2	NA	TRBV15	NA	CATSPGRVDGYTF	TGTGCCACCAGTCCTGGTAGGGTTGATGGCTACACCTTC
TRBJ2-7	NA	TRBV29-1	NA	CSARDGRSYEQYF	TGCAGCGCGCGGGACGGCCGCTCCTACGAGCAGTACTTC
TRBJ2-7	NA	TRBV29-1	few	CSAEGPLSYEQYF	TGCAGCGCCGAGGGACCTCTTAGTTACGAGCAGTACTTC
TRBJ2-3	NA	TRBV4-3	NA	CASSQDPSWRDTQYF	TGCGCCAGCAGCCAAGATCCTAGTTGGAGAGATACGCAGTATTTT
TRBJ1-4	NA	TRBV5-4	few	CASSYDRYNEKLFF	TGTGCCAGCAGTTACGACAGATATAATGAAAAACTGTTTTTT
TRBJ2-3	NA	TRBV7-2	NA	CASSLAPLDTQYF	TGTGCCAGCAGCTTAGCGCCTCTAGATACGCAGTATTTT
TRBJ1-6	TRBD1	TRBV27	NA	CASSLSTGQTHWVSPLHF	TGTGCCAGCAGTTTATCGACAGGGCAAACGCACTGGGTTTCACCCCTCCACTTT
TRBJ2-7	NA	TRBV15	NA	CATSRGKAPSPYEQYF	TGTGCCACCAGCAGAGGAAAGGCACCATCACCATACGAGCAGTACTTC
TRBJ1-5	NA	TRBV7-2	few	CASSLWGENNQPQHF	TGTGCCAGCAGCTTATGGGGGGAGAACAATCAGCCCCAGCATTTT
TRBJ2-1	NA	TRBV6-6	NA	CASSYSASNEQFF	TGTGCCAGCAGTTACTCAGCCAGCAATGAGCAGTTCTTC
TRBJ1-2	NA	TRBV9	many	CASSPPGRSTNYGYTF	TGTGCCAGCAGCCCCCCGGGAAGATCAACTAACTATGGCTACACCTTC